The 13 T cell receptor beta chains presented below share a single source sample, sequenced in a study of CXCR3-negative and CXCR3-positive naive CD8 T cells. Findings of the study overall: The study found more hydrophobic TRB CDR3s in CXCR3-positive naive cells than in CXCR3-negative naive cells.

The method, 5' RACE with UMI labels, was used to prepare the TRB cDNA libraries. Reprocessing the 5' RACE reads, TCRdb reports a single entry for every CDR3 protein and omits DNA. With over 55,000 distinct CDR3 sequences in the sample, the ten largest clones hold more than 0.45%. These TCRs are of unknown antigen specificity. The source material was naive CXCR3+ CD8+ T cells from blood. Subset specified: CD45RO-CCR7+CD27+CD95- naive CD8+ T cells expressing CXCR3 (TNR3+). These receptors came from a human donor in good health. Some clones in this sample may be carry-over from other donors' samples.

The rearrangement uses TRBV6-4 and TRBJ1-6; TCRdb indicates TRBD1, and absent DNA this call remains unverified. The CDR3 is 17 amino acids. Germline assignment: CDR1 MRHNA and CDR2 SNTAGT. The CDR3 sequence: CASSDSDRQGVDSPLHF.

V usage is TRBV2 and J usage is TRBJ1-5; lacking DNA, the TRBD1 call made by TCRdb goes unchecked. The CDR3 is 18 amino acids. Germline CDR1 is SNHLY and CDR2 is FYNNEI. The CDR3 spells CASSAKGSGVAGNQPQHF. The full variable domain, completed using reference TRBV2 and TRBJ1-5, is EPEVTQTPSHQVTQMGQEVILRCVPISNHLYFYWYRQILGQKVEFLVSFYNNEISEKSEIFDDQFSVERPDGSNFTLKIRSTKLEDSAMYFCASSAKGSGVAGNQPQHFGDGTRLSIL.

The chain carries TRBV6-5 and TRBJ2-1; TCRdb's assignment of TRBD2 cannot be checked, as there is no DNA. The CDR3 has 16 residues. Per the germline V gene, CDR1 is MNHEY and CDR2 is SVGAGI. The CDR3 loop is CASSYPRGGPYNEQFF.

V usage is TRBV4-3 and J usage is TRBJ2-7; TCRdb's D call of TRBD2 is untestable without DNA. Germline-derived CDR1 and CDR2 are LGHNA and YSLEER. The CDR3 covers 15 residues. The CDR3 spells CASSQGKRGYYEQYF.

The V gene is TRBV5-6, the J gene TRBJ1-1. CDR3 length: 12 amino acids. Germline CDR1 reads SGHDT; CDR2 reads YYEEEE. CDR3 protein: CASSLGTPEAFF.

V gene TRBV14 combines with J gene TRBJ2-7; TCRdb selects TRBD1, and the lack of DNA leaves this call unchecked. CDR1 is SGHDN and CDR2 is FVKESK in the germline V gene. The CDR3 sequence is 17 residues long. CDR3 loop: CASSQSLGQGDPYEQYF.

The chain joins TRBV7-6 to TRBJ2-3; TCRdb indicates TRBD1, and absent DNA this call remains unverified. The CDR3 has 15 amino acids. CDR1 is SGHVS, CDR2 FNYEAQ, per germline. The CDR3 reads CASSLSQGAGDTQYF.

The chain links TRBV7-8 to TRBJ2-7; the TCRdb call, TRBD2, lacks DNA for checking. CDR3 size: 15 residues. Germline assignment: CDR1 SGHVS and CDR2 FQNEAQ. This chain's CDR3 is CASTPTSGVTYEQYF.

The J gene is TRBJ2-2, the V gene TRBV6-5; the D call from TCRdb, TRBD1, cannot be confirmed without DNA. This CDR3 has 13 residues. Germline V CDR1 and CDR2: MNHEY, SVGAGI. The CDR3 sequence is CASSSHTGGELFF.

This chain joins TRBV4-3 and TRBJ1-1. CDR1 and CDR2 from the germline V gene are LGHNA and YSLEER. The CDR3 is 16 residues long. This chain's CDR3 is CASSQALRLGNTEAFF.

The genes are TRBV11-2 and TRBJ1-6. This CDR3 has 17 residues. Germline V gives CDR1 SGHAT, CDR2 FQNNGV. CDR3 in amino acids: CASSLIRASSYNSPLHF.

The chain couples TRBV28 to TRBJ2-3; TCRdb's D gene call, TRBD2, goes unchecked for lack of DNA. Germline CDR1 is MDHEN and CDR2 is SYDVKM. This CDR3 region has 16 residues. CDR3 loop: CASSRETGTTTDTQYF.

The gene calls are TRBV20-1 and TRBJ2-7; TCRdb proposes TRBD1, but this gene call is untestable without DNA. The CDR3 totals 11 residues. Germline V gives CDR1 DFQATT, CDR2 SNEGSKA (reference sequence). The CDR3 protein is CSARTPSEQYF.